This entry concerns a single T cell receptor (beta chain). Its matching antigen is unknown. A sample-barcoded 5' primer and a J-beta primer mix were used in a second PCR of roughly 6 to 12 cycles. Each cDNA molecule received a tag from a template-switch adaptor that had 12 random nucleotides. TCRdb re-derived calls from the 5' RACE reads in MiXCR, one entry per CDR3 protein. Counted here are 550,000 to 650,000 distinct CDR3 sequences, approximately 30% occurring once; the ten biggest clones make up about 15%. The sample originates from a study of blood T cells in healthy people across ages. Per sample, a minimum of 6.5 million PBMCs were isolated. Points from the study as a whole: Naive and antigen-experienced cells could not be conclusively compared, given unsorted PBMCs.

The CDR3 is made up of 15 amino acids. V gave up 3 bases and J gave up 4 bases, with 13 bases separating them. The chain combines TRBV12-3 or TRBV12-4 with TRBJ1-3; no clear D gene. The sample was blood. The receptor's source is a woman aged 80 or over in good health. DNA of the CDR3: TGTGCCAGCAGTTTTGACTTACGTCGCGGAAACACCATATATTTT. Its translation: CASSFDLRRGNTIYF.